The sample holds one count of the clone carrying this T cell receptor beta chain. The antigen is not known. V lost 6 bases and J lost 5, with 10 bases in between. Per germline, CDR1 DFQATT and CDR2 SNEGSKA (reference sequence). This CDR3 is 11 amino acids long. The source of the sample is a study of cytomegalovirus exposure and HLA in healthy donors. PCR amplification relied on 60 Vbeta primers (plus 13 Jbeta primers). Some clones are missing from TCRdb's copy, which holds only in-frame ones; the method was immunoSEQ multiplex PCR. This sample has 90,000 to 130,000 clones; less than 85% occur once, and the top ten carry roughly 13%. Study-wide results and limits: Later on, an analysis tied under 20,000 TCR beta sequences to HLA alleles at 0.05 false discovery rate. It was reported in a later analysis that an Asian-associated ancestry cluster showed fewer N-insertions than the approximately 670-donor mean. Rare sequences made up most TCRs, while some public TCRs were found in many donors. As a later analysis showed, several of the most significant clusters appeared to be linked to common viral pathogens.

The TCR was taken from a young man in good health and CMV-seropositive. The chain is built from TRBV20-1 and TRBJ1-1, with D hard to call. The sequencing input was PBMCs. This CDR3 is CSARRETEAFF. CDR3 DNA: TGCAGTGCGCGGAGGGAAACTGAAGCTTTCTTT.